This T cell receptor beta chain was identified in a study of T cell responses to AZD1222 COVID-19 vaccine. Study as a whole: Investigators merged groups given second doses at roughly 4 or roughly 12 weeks. Study results and limitations: White British donors predominated, females outnumbered males, and clonal diversity was possibly underestimated. Vaccine-associated CD4 TCRs ranged over spike, dominating at 160-218 and 743-854.

Generated by immunoSEQ multiplex PCR, the TCRdb table keeps only in-frame clones and is missing some. The sample holds 150,000 to 200,000 clones, roughly 87% seen once. The sample holds many counts of this clone. No antigen is known for it. This CDR3 comprises 14 residues. V was pared by 11 bases and J by 7 bases, with 13 bases of the junction left unmatched. From germline, CDR1 is SNHLY and CDR2 FYNNEI. This specimen consisted of peripheral blood, obtained on day 0 of AZD1222 vaccination. V is TRBV2 and J is TRBJ2-1; 8 bases fit TRBD2. The origin of this receptor is an adult in good health. Here the CDR3 DNA reads TGTGCCTGCCCGGAGCGGGAGTTGCAGAATGAGCAGTTCTTC. Amino acid sequence: CACPERELQNEQFF.